This TCR beta chain was identified during a study of molecular identifiers for immune sequencing clone quantification. Across the whole study: Across replicate runs, RNA obtained from around 20,000 or 100,000 naive CD8 cells was divided into five, with four undergoing sequencing. Overall study findings and caveats: Sizes of highly expanded clones could be underestimated through identical TCRs sharing a barcode. Spiked Jurkat TCR RNA equivalent to one cell was reportedly detectable in approximately 970,000 naive cells.

Worth noting for this clonotype: Its specificity is not known.

TCRdb redid the calling of the PCR reads with MiXCR, one entry per CDR3 protein. The sample has some 70,000 distinct CDR3 sequences; 15% to 20% are singletons. Germline assignment: CDR1 MNHEY and CDR2 SMNVEV (reference sequence). V dropped 1 base and J dropped 2 bases, with 7 bases sitting between them. CDR3 size: 14 residues. The sample consisted of naive CD8+ T cells from blood, with Jurkat cell RNA spiked in. Subset given: FACS-sorted CD8+CD4-CCR7+CD45RA+ naive T cells. The V and J genes are TRBV27 and TRBJ2-3, with D unresolved. The sequence was collected from a human donor in good health. Some libraries in this study had Jurkat cell RNA spiked in. The CDR3 spells CASSLLGITDTQYF. As DNA, the CDR3 is TGTGCCAGCAGTTTATTGGGGATCACAGATACGCAGTATTTT.